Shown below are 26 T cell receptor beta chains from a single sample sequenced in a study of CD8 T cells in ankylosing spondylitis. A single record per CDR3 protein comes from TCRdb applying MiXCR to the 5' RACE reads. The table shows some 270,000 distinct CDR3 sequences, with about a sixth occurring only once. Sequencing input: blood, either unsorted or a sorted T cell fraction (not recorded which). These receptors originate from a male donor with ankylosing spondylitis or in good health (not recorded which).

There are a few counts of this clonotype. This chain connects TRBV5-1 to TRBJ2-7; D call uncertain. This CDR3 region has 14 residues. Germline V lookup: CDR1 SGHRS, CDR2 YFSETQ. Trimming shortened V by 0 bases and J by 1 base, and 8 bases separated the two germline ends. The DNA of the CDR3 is TGCGCCAGCAGCTTGGTCGCAGAATCCTACGAGCAGTACTTC. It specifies CASSLVAESYEQYF.

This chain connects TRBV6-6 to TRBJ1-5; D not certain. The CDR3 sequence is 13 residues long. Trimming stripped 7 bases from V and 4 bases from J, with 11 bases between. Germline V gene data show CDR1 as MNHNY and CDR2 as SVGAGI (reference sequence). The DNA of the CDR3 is TGTGCCAGCACCCGCTACGGGAATCAGCCCCAGCATTTT. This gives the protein CASTRYGNQPQHF.

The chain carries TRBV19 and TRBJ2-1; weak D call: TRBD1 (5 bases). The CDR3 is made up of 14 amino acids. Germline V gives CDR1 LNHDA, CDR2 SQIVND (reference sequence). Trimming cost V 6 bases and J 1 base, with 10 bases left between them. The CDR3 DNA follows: TGTGCCAGTAGGCAAACAGGTTCCTACAATGAGCAGTTCTTC. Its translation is CASRQTGSYNEQFF.

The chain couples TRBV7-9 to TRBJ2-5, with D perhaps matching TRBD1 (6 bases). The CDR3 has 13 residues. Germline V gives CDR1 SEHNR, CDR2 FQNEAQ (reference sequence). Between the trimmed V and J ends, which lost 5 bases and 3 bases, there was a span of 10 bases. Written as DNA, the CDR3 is TGTGCCAGCAGCCACCGGACAGAAGAGACCCAGTACTTC. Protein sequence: CASSHRTEETQYF.

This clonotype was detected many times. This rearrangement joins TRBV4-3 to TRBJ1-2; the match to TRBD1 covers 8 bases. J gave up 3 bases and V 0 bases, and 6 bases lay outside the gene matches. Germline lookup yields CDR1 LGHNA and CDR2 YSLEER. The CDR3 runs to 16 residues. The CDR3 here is CASSQDPAGGDYGYTF. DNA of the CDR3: TGCGCCAGCAGCCAAGATCCTGCAGGGGGCGACTATGGCTACACCTTC.

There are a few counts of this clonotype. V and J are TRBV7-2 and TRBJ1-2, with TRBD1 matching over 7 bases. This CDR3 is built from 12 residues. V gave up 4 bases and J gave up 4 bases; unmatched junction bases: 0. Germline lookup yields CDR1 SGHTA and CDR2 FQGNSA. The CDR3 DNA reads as TGTGCCAGCAGCTGGACAGGCTATGGCTACACCTTC. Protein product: CASSWTGYGYTF.

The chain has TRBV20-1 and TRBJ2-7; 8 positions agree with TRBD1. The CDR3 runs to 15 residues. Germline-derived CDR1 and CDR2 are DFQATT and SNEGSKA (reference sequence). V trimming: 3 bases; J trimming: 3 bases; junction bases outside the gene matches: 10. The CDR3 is CSARPLRDRNYEQYF. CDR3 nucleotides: TGCAGTGCTAGGCCACTACGGGACAGGAACTACGAGCAGTACTTC.

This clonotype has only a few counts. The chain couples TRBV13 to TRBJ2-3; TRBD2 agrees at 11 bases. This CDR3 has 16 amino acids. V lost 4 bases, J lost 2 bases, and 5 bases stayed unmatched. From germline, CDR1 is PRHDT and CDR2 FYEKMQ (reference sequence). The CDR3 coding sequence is TGTGCCAGCAGCTCTAGGACTAGCGGGTTCACAGATACGCAGTATTTT. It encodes CASSSRTSGFTDTQYF.

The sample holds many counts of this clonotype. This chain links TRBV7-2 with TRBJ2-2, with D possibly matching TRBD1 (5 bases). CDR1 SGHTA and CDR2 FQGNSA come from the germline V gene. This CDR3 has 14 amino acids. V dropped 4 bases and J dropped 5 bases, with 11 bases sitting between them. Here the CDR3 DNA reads TGTGCCAGCAGCTCAGGGTTGGGGACCGGGGAGCTGTTTTTT. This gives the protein CASSSGLGTGELFF. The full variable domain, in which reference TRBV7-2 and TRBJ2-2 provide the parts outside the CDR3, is GAGVSQSPSNKVTEKGKDVELRCDPISGHTALYWYRQSLGQGLEFLIYFQGNSAPDKSGLPSDRFSAERTGGSVSTLTIQRTQQEDSAVYLCASSSGLGTGELFFGEGSRLTVL.

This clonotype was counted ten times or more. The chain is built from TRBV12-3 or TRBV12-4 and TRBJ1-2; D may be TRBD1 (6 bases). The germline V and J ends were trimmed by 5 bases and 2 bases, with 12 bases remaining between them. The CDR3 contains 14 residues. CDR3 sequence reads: CASSPGVGNYGYTF. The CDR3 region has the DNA TGTGCCAGCAGTCCAGGGGTCGGAAACTATGGCTACACCTTC.

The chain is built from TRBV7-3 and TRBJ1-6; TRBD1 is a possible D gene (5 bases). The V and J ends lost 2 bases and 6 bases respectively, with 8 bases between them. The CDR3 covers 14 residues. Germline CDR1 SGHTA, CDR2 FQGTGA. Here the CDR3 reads CASSLEGSNSPLHF. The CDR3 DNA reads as TGTGCCAGCAGCTTAGAGGGGTCTAATTCACCCCTCCACTTT.

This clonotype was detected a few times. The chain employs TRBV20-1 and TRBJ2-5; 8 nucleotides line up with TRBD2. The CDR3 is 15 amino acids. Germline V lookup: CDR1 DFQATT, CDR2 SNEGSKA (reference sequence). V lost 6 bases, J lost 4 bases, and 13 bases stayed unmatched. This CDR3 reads CSAHGELAGGETQYF. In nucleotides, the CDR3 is TGCAGTGCCCACGGGGAGCTCGCGGGAGGAGAGACCCAGTACTTC.

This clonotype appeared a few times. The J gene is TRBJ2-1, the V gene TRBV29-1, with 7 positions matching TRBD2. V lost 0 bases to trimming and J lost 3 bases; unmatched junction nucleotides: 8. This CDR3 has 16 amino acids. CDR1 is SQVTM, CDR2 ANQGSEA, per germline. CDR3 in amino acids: CSVEDLERDDYNEQFF. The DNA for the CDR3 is TGCAGCGTTGAAGATCTGGAGCGGGACGACTACAATGAGCAGTTCTTC.

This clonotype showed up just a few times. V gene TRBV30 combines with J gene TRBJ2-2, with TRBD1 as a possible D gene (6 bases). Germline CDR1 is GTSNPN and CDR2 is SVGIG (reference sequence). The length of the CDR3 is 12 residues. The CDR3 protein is CASEGETGELFF. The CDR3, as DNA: TGTGCTTCCGAGGGGGAGACCGGGGAGCTGTTTTTT.

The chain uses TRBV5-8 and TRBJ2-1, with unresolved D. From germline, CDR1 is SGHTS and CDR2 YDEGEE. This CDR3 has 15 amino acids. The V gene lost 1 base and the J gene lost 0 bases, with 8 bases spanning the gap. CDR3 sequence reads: CASSLTADSYNEQFF. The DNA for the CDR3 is TGTGCCAGCAGCTTGACGGCGGACTCCTACAATGAGCAGTTCTTC.

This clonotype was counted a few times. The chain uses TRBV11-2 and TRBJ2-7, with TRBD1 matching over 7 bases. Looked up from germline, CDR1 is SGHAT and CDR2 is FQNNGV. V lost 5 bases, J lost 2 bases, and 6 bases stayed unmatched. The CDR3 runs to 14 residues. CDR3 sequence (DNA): TGTGCCAGCAGCGTACAGGGGTTGGCCTACGAGCAGTACTTC. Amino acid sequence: CASSVQGLAYEQYF.

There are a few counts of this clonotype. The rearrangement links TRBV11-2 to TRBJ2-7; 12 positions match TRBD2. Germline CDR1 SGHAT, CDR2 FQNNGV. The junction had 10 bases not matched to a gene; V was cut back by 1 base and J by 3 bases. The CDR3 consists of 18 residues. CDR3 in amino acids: CASSLGLAGAGNLYEQYF. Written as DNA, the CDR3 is TGTGCCAGCAGCTTAGGACTAGCGGGAGCCGGGAATCTCTACGAGCAGTACTTC.

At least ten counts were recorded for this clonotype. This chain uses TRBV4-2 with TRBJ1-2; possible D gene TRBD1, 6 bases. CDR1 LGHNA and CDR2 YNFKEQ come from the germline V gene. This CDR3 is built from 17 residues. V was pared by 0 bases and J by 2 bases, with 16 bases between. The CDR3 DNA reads TGTGCCAGCAGCCAAGATACCTTGGACAGTTCAAACTATGGCTACACCTTC. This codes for CASSQDTLDSSNYGYTF.

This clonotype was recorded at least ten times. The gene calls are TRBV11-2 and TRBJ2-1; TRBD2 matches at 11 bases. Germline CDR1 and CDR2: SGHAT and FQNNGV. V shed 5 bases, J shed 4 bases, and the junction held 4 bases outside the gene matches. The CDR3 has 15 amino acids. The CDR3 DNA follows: TGTGCCAGCAGCACACTAGCGGGAGTATACAATGAGCAGTTCTTC. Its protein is CASSTLAGVYNEQFF.

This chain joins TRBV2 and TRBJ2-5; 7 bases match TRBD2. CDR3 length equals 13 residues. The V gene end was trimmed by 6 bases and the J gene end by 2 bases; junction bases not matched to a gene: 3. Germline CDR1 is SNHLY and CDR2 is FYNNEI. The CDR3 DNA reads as TGTGCCAGCAGGGGGGGGGATCAAGAGACCCAGTACTTC. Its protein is CASRGGDQETQYF.

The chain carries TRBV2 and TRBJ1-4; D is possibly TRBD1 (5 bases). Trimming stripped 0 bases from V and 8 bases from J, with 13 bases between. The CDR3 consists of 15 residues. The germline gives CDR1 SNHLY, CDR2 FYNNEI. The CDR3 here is CASSEAGRVGEKLFF. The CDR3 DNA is TGTGCCAGCAGTGAAGCGGGGCGGGTAGGGGAAAAACTGTTTTTT.

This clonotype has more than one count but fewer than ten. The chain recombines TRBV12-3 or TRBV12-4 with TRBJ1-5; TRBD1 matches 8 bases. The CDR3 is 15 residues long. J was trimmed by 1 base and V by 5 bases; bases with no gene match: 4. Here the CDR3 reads CASSQQGVSNQPQHF. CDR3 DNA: TGTGCCAGCAGTCAACAGGGGGTCAGCAATCAGCCCCAGCATTTT.

The CDR3 spells CASSREGNTEAFF. The CDR3 DNA reads TGCGCCAGCTCCAGGGAGGGGAACACTGAAGCTTTCTTT. J is TRBJ1-1 and V is TRBV5-1, with a weak D call TRBD1 (5 bases). CDR3 length equals 13 residues. Deletions cut 7 bases from V and 1 base from J, with 11 bases between. CDR1 and CDR2 (germline): SGHRS, YFSETQ.

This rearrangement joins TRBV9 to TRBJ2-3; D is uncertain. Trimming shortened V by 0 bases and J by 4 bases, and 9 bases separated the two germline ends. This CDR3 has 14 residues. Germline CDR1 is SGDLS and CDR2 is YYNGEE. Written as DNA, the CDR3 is TGTGCCAGCAGCGTAGATGACCCGCCAGATACGCAGTATTTT. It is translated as CASSVDDPPDTQYF.

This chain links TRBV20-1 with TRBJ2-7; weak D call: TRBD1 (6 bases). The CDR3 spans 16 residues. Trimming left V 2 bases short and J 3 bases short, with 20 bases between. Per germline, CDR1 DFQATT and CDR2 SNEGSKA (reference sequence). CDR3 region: CSARYFEGETLYEQYF. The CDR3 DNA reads TGCAGTGCTAGATACTTTGAGGGGGAGACCCTCTACGAGCAGTACTTC.

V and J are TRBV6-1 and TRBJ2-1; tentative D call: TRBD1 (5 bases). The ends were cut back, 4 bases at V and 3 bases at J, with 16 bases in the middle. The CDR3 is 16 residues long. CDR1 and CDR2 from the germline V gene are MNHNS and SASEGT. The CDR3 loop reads CASSGLQGFSYNEQFF. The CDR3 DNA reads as TGTGCCAGCAGTGGGCTCCAGGGCTTCAGCTACAATGAGCAGTTCTTC.